There are many counts of the clone carrying this T cell receptor (beta chain). The antigen remains unidentified. From germline, CDR1 is SGHVS and CDR2 FQNEAQ. With 4 bases removed from V and 3 bases from J, the gap between germline ends came to 13 bases. The length of the CDR3 is 14 residues. The data were taken from a study of T cells in Graves' hyperthyroidism and ophthalmopathy. General observations from the study: Ophthalmopathy cases were set apart from stable hyperthyroidism by a 13 V-J model.

There were TCR beta CDR3 regions amplified from RNA transcripts. HTBI primers drove first-round RT-PCR of the TCR CDR3. TCRdb reanalysed the multiplex PCR reads using MiXCR and keeps one entry per CDR3 protein. The sample records approximately 370,000 distinct CDR3 sequences, about 16% being singletons. This sequence originates from a young woman with Graves' hyperthyroidism. The source material was blood. The gene calls are TRBV7-8 and TRBJ2-7, with D perhaps given as TRBD1 or TRBD2 (5 bases each). The CDR3 DNA sequence: TGTGCCAGCAGCTACCGGGACGGAAGCTACGAGCAGTACTTC. Protein sequence: CASSYRDGSYEQYF.